A single sample gave rise to the 14 T cell receptor delta chains below, sequenced in a study of γδ T cells in repeated Plasmodium falciparum infection. TCRdb made new clone calls on the multiplex PCR reads using CATT. The data hold tens of thousands of delta-chain clones, with roughly 0.98% observed a single time. Gammadelta T cells were flow-sorted from PBMC into Vgamma9/Vdelta2+ and Vdelta2-negative populations for bulk analysis. The specimen was gamma-delta T cells from blood. The source of these receptors is a pool of human donors (malaria-infected and uninfected, not separated).

This clone was observed many times. The translation of this DNA and the TCRdb protein of a much larger clone differ at residue 7, probably owing to a read error; the protein shown here is translated from the DNA. This chain links TRDV1 with TRDJ1, with D possibly TRDD3 on 6 matching bases. Trimming cost V 1 base and J 10 bases, with 37 bases left between them. The germline V gene has CDR1 TSWWSYY and CDR2 QGS. This CDR3 is 21 amino acids long. The CDR3 region is CALGERGRLHSNGGELPGLIF. The CDR3 DNA reads as TGTGCTCTTGGGGAACGAGGGCGCCTACATTCGAACGGGGGGGAACTGCCCGGACTCATCTTT.

As regards this clone: This DNA translates differently at residue 7 from the TCRdb protein, which is that of a much larger clone; a read error is likely, and the protein shown is the DNA's own translation. The chain links TRDV1 to TRDJ1; 10 bases line up with TRDD3. Here the J gene came from matching the DNA to germline, since TCRdb omits it. The V and J ends lost 3 bases and 0 bases, in that order; junction bases with no gene match: 16. This CDR3 is built from 20 residues. CDR1 and CDR2 (germline): TSWWSYY, QGS. CDR3 protein: CALGDTLPSGGIRHTDKLIF. Here the CDR3 DNA reads TGTGCTCTTGGGGACACCCTCCCTTCCGGGGGGATACGGCACACCGATAAACTCATCTTT.

By its share, this clone is medium-sized. Additional DNA sequences in this sample encode the identical CDR3. J is TRDJ1 and V is TRDV1, with 12 bases fitting TRDD3. Germline assignment: CDR1 TSWWSYY and CDR2 QGS. The CDR3 extends over 19 amino acids. V was clipped by 4 bases and J by 3 bases; unmatched bases: 15. The CDR3 reads CALGGWYWGIPGPSDKLIF. The CDR3 coding sequence is TGTGCTCTTGGGGGATGGTACTGGGGGATACCCGGCCCGTCCGATAAACTCATCTTT.

There are a few counts of this clone. The protein TCRdb gives is from a much larger clone and does not agree with this DNA's translation at residue 17, likely a read error; the protein shown here comes from the DNA. This rearrangement joins TRDV1 to TRDJ1; 8 bases fit TRDD3. The J gene comes from matching the DNA to germline here; TCRdb lacks it. Germline V lookup: CDR1 TSWWSYY, CDR2 QGS. The CDR3 is 20 amino acids. The CDR3 sequence is CALGEVPTGGLRPYTDRLIF. In DNA form, the CDR3 reads TGTGCTCTTGGGGAAGTTCCGACTGGGGGTCTACGCCCTTACACCGATAGACTCATCTTT.

In this sample, this clone turned up many times. The protein TCRdb lists belongs to a much larger clone and differs from this DNA's translation at residue 8, which points to a read error; the protein shown is made from the DNA. The same CDR3 also results from other DNA sequences found in this sample. The rearrangement joins TRDV2 to TRDJ1; D ambiguous. TCRdb carries no J gene annotation; the J gene was assigned here by matching the DNA with germline. V shed 0 bases and J shed 0 bases, with 10 bases lying between them. CDR3 length: 15 residues. Germline CDR1 and CDR2: GEAIGNYY and EKD. The CDR3 spells CACDTVGRYTDKLIF. CDR3 in DNA: TGTGCCTGTGACACCGTTGGACGGTACACCGATAAACTCATCTTT.

This clone was counted a few times. The TCRdb protein, from a much larger clone, departs from this DNA's translation at residue 6, likely by read error; the protein shown derives from the DNA. The genes are TRDV2 and TRDJ1; D ambiguous. Assignment of the J gene here rests on matching the DNA to germline, because TCRdb gives none. This CDR3 comprises 14 residues. The V end was cut by 0 bases, the J end by 1 base, with 8 bases between. The germline V gene encodes CDR1 GEAIGNYY and CDR2 EKD. This CDR3 is CACDTPTVTDKLIF. The CDR3 DNA is TGTGCCTGTGACACCCCCACCGTCACCGATAAACTCATCTTT.

The sample holds a few counts of this clone. This probably arose from a read error, given a far larger clone one base away. The identical CDR3 is also encoded by other nucleotide sequences in the sample. TRDV2 is the V gene, and the J gene was not called; the D call TRDD3 from the table was never checked on the DNA. The CDR3 extends over 19 amino acids. Germline values: CDR1 GEAIGNYY, CDR2 EKD. In DNA, the CDR3 is TGTGCCTGTGACACCTCGTACTGGGGGCCTAAAAAAGTCACCGATAAACTCATCTTC. Translating it yields CACDTSYWGPKKVTDKLIF.

By proportion, this clone is medium-sized. Other DNA sequences in the sample encode the same CDR3. The J gene is TRDJ1, the V gene TRDV2; 12 bases fit TRDD3. The germline V gene encodes CDR1 GEAIGNYY and CDR2 EKD. This CDR3 spans 19 amino acids. The V segment lost 2 bases and the J segment 4 bases; nucleotides outside the gene matches: 16. The CDR3, as DNA: TGTGCCTGTGACAACAAGGCTGGAGTGCTGGGGGATACGGGCGATAAACTCATCTTT. It specifies CACDNKAGVLGDTGDKLIF.

A few counts support this clone. This likely traces to a read error, being one base from a far larger clone. The sample holds other DNA sequences that translate to the same CDR3. V gene TRDV1 was called; the J gene was not; the table calls TRDD3, which could not be checked here. The germline V gene has CDR1 TSWWSYY and CDR2 QGS. The CDR3 totals 16 residues. The CDR3 DNA sequence: TGTGCTCTTGGGGACTTTCCGTACTGGGGGATACATAAGCTCATCTTT. This encodes CALGDFPYWGIHKLIF.

Only a few counts were recorded for this clone. A read error is likely here: a far larger clone is one base away. The sample contains more than one DNA sequence encoding this CDR3. The genes are TRDV2 and TRDJ1; TRDD3 aligns across 10 bases. Because TCRdb records no J gene, it was assigned here through a match of the DNA to germline. Germline V lookup: CDR1 GEAIGNYY, CDR2 EKD. The CDR3 has 17 amino acids. The CDR3: CACDTLGDSGETDKLIF. The CDR3 DNA follows: TGTGCTTGTGACACACTGGGGGATTCGGGTGAGACCGATAAACTCATCTTT.

This clone was observed a handful of times. TCRdb records a much larger clone's protein for this DNA, with a difference at residue 8 that likely arises from a read error; the protein given is the translation of the DNA. V usage is TRDV2 and J usage is TRDJ1; 12 bases align to TRDD3. TCRdb does not report a J gene; here it was assigned by matching the DNA to germline references. The CDR3 totals 21 residues. The ends lost 5 bases at V and 1 base at J; junction bases unmatched: 22. From germline, CDR1 is GEAIGNYY and CDR2 EKD. The CDR3 region is CACAHTPRLVLGDTSTDKLIF. The CDR3 bases are TGTGCCTGTGCCCACACCCCCCGCCTCGTACTGGGGGATACATCCACCGATAAACTCATCTTT.

Regarding this clone: It is likely a read error: a sequence one base away is far more abundant. The chain joins TRDV1 to TRDJ1; D possibly corresponds to TRDD2 (6 bases). As TCRdb names no J gene, one was assigned here on the basis of a DNA match to germline. V lost 2 bases to trimming and J lost 5 bases, with 36 bases between them. The germline V gene has CDR1 TSWWSYY and CDR2 QGS. This CDR3 is 22 amino acids long. As DNA, the CDR3 is TGTGCTCTTGGGGAAGAGAGATCCTACAAAGGGACTGGAGGATCCGAGGGGGATAAACTCATCTTT. Protein: CALGEERSYKGTGGSEGDKLIF.

Comments on this clone: TCRdb attributes to this sequence the protein of a much larger clone, which differs from the DNA translation at residue 5; a read error is likely, and the protein displayed is translated from the DNA. This chain links TRDV1 with TRDJ1; the D gene is possibly TRDD3 (5 bases). Because TCRdb records no J gene, it was assigned here through a match of the DNA to germline. The CDR3 totals 20 residues. Germline CDR1 is TSWWSYY and CDR2 is QGS. V was trimmed by 4 bases and J by 0 bases, leaving 27 bases between them. The CDR3 sequence is CALGGPFVSGTQKYTDKLIF. The CDR3 DNA follows: TGTGCTCTTGGGGGACCGTTCGTTTCGGGGACCCAGAAGTACACCGATAAACTCATCTTT.

Regarding this clone: This DNA's translation differs at residue 12 from TCRdb's protein, which comes from a much larger clone; a read error is likely, and the protein shown is translated from the DNA. The genes are TRDV2 and TRDJ1; 9 nucleotides align to TRDD3. Germline-derived CDR1 and CDR2 are GEAIGNYY and EKD. This CDR3 comprises 19 residues. V shed 0 bases and J 2 bases; nucleotides not matched to a gene: 15. In nucleotides, the CDR3 is TGTGCCTGTGACACCGTTGGGGGATATAGTGTGTGCATAACCGATAAACTCATCTTT. It encodes CACDTVGGYSVCITDKLIF.